Following are 19 T cell receptor beta chains from one sample sequenced in a study of blood T cell repertoires in COVID-19. TCRdb's table, derived via immunoSEQ multiplex PCR, lists solely in-frame clones and lacks some. The sample contains roughly 170,000 clones, around four fifths of which appear only once. The sequenced material came from PBMCs or T cells enriched from blood (not recorded which). The receptors were gathered from a woman aged 45 to 65 in a cohort exposed to, infected with or recovered from COVID-19 (not recorded which).

This chain joins TRBV19 and TRBJ1-2; D is possibly TRBD1 (6 bases). Per the germline V gene, CDR1 is LNHDA and CDR2 is SQIVND (reference sequence). The CDR3 totals 12 residues. V was shortened by 2 bases and J by 10 bases, with 11 bases between the two germline ends. Here the CDR3 reads CASSIYGGDYTF. The CDR3 DNA reads as TGTGCCAGTAGTATATATGGGGGCGACTACACCTTC.

The chain is built from TRBV5-4 and TRBJ1-4; 8 bases align to TRBD1. The CDR3 is made up of 14 amino acids. V was clipped by 0 bases and J by 7 bases; unmatched bases: 2. Germline V CDR1 and CDR2: SGHNT, YYREEE (reference sequence). The CDR3 DNA is TGTGCCAGCAGCTTGGCAGGGACAGGTGAAAAACTGTTTTTT. Translation gives CASSLAGTGEKLFF.

The chain employs TRBV27 and TRBJ2-7; 7 nucleotides align to TRBD1. The CDR3 is 14 amino acids. Germline V gene lookup returns CDR1 MNHEY and CDR2 SMNVEV (reference sequence). V lost 5 bases to trimming and J lost 6 bases; unmatched junction nucleotides: 10. The CDR3 nucleotides read TGTGCCAGCAGTCCTGAGACAGGGTTGATCGAGCAGTACTTC. Translating gives CASSPETGLIEQYF.

The rearrangement uses TRBV19 and TRBJ2-5; D gene unclear. CDR1 and CDR2 (germline): LNHDA, SQIVND (reference sequence). With 5 bases removed from V and 2 bases from J, the gap between germline ends came to 12 bases. CDR3 length equals 14 residues. CDR3 residues: CASSPTSAQETQYF. The CDR3, as DNA: TGTGCCAGTAGTCCAACAAGCGCACAAGAGACCCAGTACTTC.

The chain is built from TRBV6-5 and TRBJ2-5; 9 nucleotides match TRBD2. Germline CDR1 reads MNHEY; CDR2 reads SVGAGI. The V and J ends lost 4 bases and 1 base, in that order; junction bases with no gene match: 7. This CDR3 is 16 amino acids long. The CDR3 DNA sequence: TGTGCCAGCAGTTGGGGAGCGGGGGGTGGCCAAGAGACCCAGTACTTC. It codes for CASSWGAGGGQETQYF.

In DNA form, the CDR3 reads TGTGCCAGCAGTTTAGGGAGCGGGGGTTCGAACACTGAAGCTTTCTTT. It codes for CASSLGSGGSNTEAFF. This chain joins TRBV28 and TRBJ1-1, with D perhaps TRBD1 (5 bases). CDR3 length: 16 residues. V lost 2 bases and J lost 1, with 14 bases in between. Germline assignment: CDR1 MDHEN and CDR2 SYDVKM.

This clone was detected once. The chain has TRBV19 and TRBJ1-1, with TRBD1 matching over 8 bases. Germline V gene data show CDR1 as LNHDA and CDR2 as SQIVND (reference sequence). There are 13 residues in the CDR3. V was clipped by 5 bases and J by 8 bases; unmatched bases: 7. The CDR3: CASSPRTGMEAFF. The CDR3 DNA is TGTGCCAGTAGTCCTAGGACAGGGATGGAAGCTTTCTTT.

V gene TRBV3-1 (or the pseudogene TRBV3-2) combines with J gene TRBJ1-1; 9 bases agree with TRBD1. The germline CDR1 and CDR2 sequences are LGHDT and YNNKEL (reference sequence). The ends lost 4 bases at V and 3 bases at J; junction bases unmatched: 6. This CDR3 spans 15 amino acids. This chain's CDR3 is CASSPGQGRYTEAFF. In nucleotides, the CDR3 is TGTGCCAGCAGCCCGGGACAGGGTCGGTACACTGAAGCTTTCTTT.

This clone has just a few counts. The gene calls are TRBV18 and TRBJ2-7, with a tentative D call TRBD1 (6 bases). The CDR3 length is 17 residues. The V gene lost 0 bases and the J gene lost 6 bases, with 21 bases spanning the gap. Germline V CDR1 and CDR2: KGHSH, LQKENI. Here the CDR3 reads CASSPPTGSLSPTEQYF. Here the CDR3 DNA reads TGTGCCAGCTCACCACCTACAGGGTCACTAAGTCCCACCGAGCAGTACTTC.

This sequence joins TRBV5-4 and TRBJ2-1, with 14 nucleotides matching TRBD2. V was pared by 4 bases and J by 4 bases, with 7 bases of the junction left unmatched. CDR3 length equals 17 residues. CDR1 and CDR2 (germline): SGHNT, YYREEE (reference sequence). The CDR3, as DNA: TGTGCCAGCAGCCCCGGGACTAGCGGGAGCGCATACAATGAGCAGTTCTTC. Translated: CASSPGTSGSAYNEQFF.

In its sample, this clone was seen a few times. The rearrangement joins TRBV9 to TRBJ1-4, with D maybe TRBD1 (6 bases). CDR3 length: 15 amino acids. Germline V gives CDR1 SGDLS, CDR2 YYNGEE. V was trimmed by 3 bases and J by 6 bases, leaving 15 bases between them. The CDR3 loop is CASSAGGAGDEKLFF. CDR3 sequence (DNA): TGTGCCAGCAGCGCCGGGGGGGCAGGTGATGAAAAACTGTTTTTT.

This clone was seen just once. The V call is TRBV12-3 or TRBV12-4, the J call TRBJ2-7, with D hard to call. CDR3 length: 13 amino acids. With 0 bases removed from V and 1 base from J, the gap between germline ends came to 4 bases. The CDR3 sequence is CASSLARSYEQYF. In DNA form, the CDR3 reads TGTGCCAGCAGTTTAGCGAGGTCCTACGAGCAGTACTTC.

The chain uses TRBV2 and TRBJ2-1, with 8 bases aligning to TRBD2. The germline V gene has CDR1 SNHLY and CDR2 FYNNEI. The CDR3 totals 14 residues. V lost 4 bases to trimming and J lost 6 bases; unmatched junction nucleotides: 5. CDR3 region: CASSGSGGFNEQFF. In nucleotides, the CDR3 is TGTGCCAGCAGTGGATCGGGGGGGTTCAATGAGCAGTTCTTC.

The V and J genes are TRBV6-2 or TRBV6-3 and TRBJ1-4; 7 bases map to TRBD1. Germline V gives CDR1 MNHEY, CDR2 SVGEGT. CDR3 length: 13 amino acids. The V gene end was trimmed by 5 bases and the J gene end by 7 bases; junction bases not matched to a gene: 4. CDR3 coding DNA: TGTGCCAGCAGTGGGGACAGATCTGAAAAACTGTTTTTT. As protein: CASSGDRSEKLFF.

The chain is built from TRBV28 and TRBJ2-5; 7 bases are a match to TRBD2. Per the germline V gene, CDR1 is MDHEN and CDR2 is SYDVKM. The CDR3 is 14 residues long. Unmatched junction bases numbered 4, after V lost 6 bases and J lost 0 bases. The CDR3 sequence is CASRGEGYQETQYF. The CDR3 nucleotides are TGTGCCAGCAGGGGGGAGGGATACCAAGAGACCCAGTACTTC.

The chain is built from TRBV18 and TRBJ2-6; perhaps TRBD1 as D (6 bases). This CDR3 has 17 residues. V shed 6 bases and J shed 2 bases, with 17 bases lying between them. Germline CDR1 KGHSH, CDR2 LQKENI. In DNA, the CDR3 is TGTGCCAGCTCCCACGATAGACCAGGGGCTGGGGCCAACGTCCTGACTTTC. Translated, it gives CASSHDRPGAGANVLTF.

This rearrangement joins TRBV28 to TRBJ1-2; 9 positions agree with TRBD1. Germline assignment: CDR1 MDHEN and CDR2 SYDVKM. The ends lost 6 bases at V and 8 bases at J; junction bases unmatched: 10. This CDR3 spans 14 amino acids. This chain's CDR3 is CASRLQGALFGYTF. Here the CDR3 DNA reads TGTGCCAGCAGGCTACAGGGGGCTTTGTTCGGCTACACCTTC.

V usage is TRBV10-1 and J usage is TRBJ2-1; D might be TRBD1 (6 bases). The CDR3 spans 14 residues. Germline CDR1 WNHNN, CDR2 SYGVQD (reference sequence). With 3 bases removed from V and 4 bases from J, the gap between germline ends came to 10 bases. The CDR3 sequence: CASSEIQGYNEQFF. In DNA, the CDR3 is TGCGCCAGCAGTGAAATACAGGGATACAATGAGCAGTTCTTC.

V and J are TRBV6-1 and TRBJ1-1; a weak D match, TRBD1 (5 bases). CDR1 MNHNS and CDR2 SASEGT come from the germline V gene. V shed 5 bases and J shed 1 base, with 17 bases lying between them. The CDR3 is made up of 16 amino acids. CDR3 region: CASSQGLGVRNTEAFF. In DNA form, the CDR3 reads TGTGCCAGCAGTCAAGGACTAGGGGTGAGGAACACTGAAGCTTTCTTT.